The entry below gives a single TCR beta chain sequence along with its context. The antigen is not known. This specimen comes from a study of T-cell memory formation after mild COVID-19. TCRdb reprocessed the 5' RACE reads via MiXCR and lists one record per CDR3 protein. Found here are 350,000 to 500,000 distinct CDR3 sequences, 20% to 30% of them singletons; the top ten hold under 15%. Regarding the study as a whole: Most CD4+ clones that shrank were in CM and EM, while CD8+ ones turned up in EMRA.

This TCR was sampled from an adult woman who had mild COVID-19 (a few samples of this study predate the infection). Cell type and time point are not known. The sequenced material came from PBMCs or a T cell subset sorted from them (not recorded which).

For the CDR3, the DNA is TGTGCCACCAGTGAACATAGCGGGGGAAAGACCTACAATGAGCAGTTCTTC. It is translated as CATSEHSGGKTYNEQFF. The chain couples TRBV24-1 to TRBJ2-1, with 9 bases lining up with TRBD2. J lost 2 bases, V lost 4 bases, and 8 bases had no gene match. This CDR3 is 17 amino acids long. Looked up from germline, CDR1 is KGHDR and CDR2 is SFDVKD.